This record concerns one T cell receptor beta chain sequence. TCRdb's copy holds only in-frame clones and misses some; the assay was immunoSEQ multiplex PCR. The repertoire holds under 150,000 clones, with more than 80% as singletons. The data originate from a study of radiation and T cells in renal cell carcinoma. Study background: Nephrectomy followed 15 Gy stereotactic body radiation by 4 weeks.

In germline, CDR1 is SGHTA, CDR2 FQGNSA. CDR3 size: 15 residues. V lost 6 bases, J lost 6 bases, and 8 bases stayed unmatched. Time point denoted: blood 2 weeks post-SBRT. Specified treatment: 15 Gy SBRT to primary tumor, nephrectomy 4 weeks later. Serial blood draws occurred at baseline and 2 and 4 weeks post-SBRT. This rearrangement joins TRBV7-2 to TRBJ2-1; 10 bases align to TRBD2. The sequenced sample was blood, obtained from a patient whose treatment included radiotherapy and nephrectomy. This clonotype originated in a woman between 55 and 75 years old with renal cell carcinoma. For the CDR3, the DNA is TGTGCCAGCAGTCCAGGACTAGCGGTGACCAATGAGCAGTTCTTC. As protein: CASSPGLAVTNEQFF.